The T cell receptor (beta chain) under discussion was sequenced for a study of Ad26.COV2.S vaccination and SARS-CoV-2 variants. The wider study: The trial was COV1001 and the donor's arm was Ad26.COV2.S.

Assay: immunoSEQ multiplex PCR; the TCRdb copy retains only in-frame clones and omits some. The profile shows about 350,000 clones, approximately 86% of them singletons. Specified treatment: about 20 received Ad26.COV2.S at low or high dose, single or two shots; 5 received placebo; per-sample allocation not given. After the first vaccine or placebo injection, samples were drawn on day 63. V dropped 3 bases and J dropped 6; count of bases not matched to a gene: 9. CDR1 is SGDLS, CDR2 YYNGEE, per germline. This CDR3 has 15 residues. Sequences were derived from peripheral blood, sampled in a trial of Ad26.COV2.S vaccine versus placebo. The clonotype was recovered from a person aged 18-60 years who received the Ad26.COV2.S COVID-19 vaccine or a placebo. This chain links TRBV9 with TRBJ1-5; 7 nucleotides align to TRBD1. The CDR3 DNA follows: TGTGCCAGCAGCGCCAGTCCAGGGGGGGGTCAGCCCCAGCATTTT. It translates to CASSASPGGGQPQHF.